These 17 T cell receptor beta chains came from one sample sequenced in a study of T cell responses to AZD1222 COVID-19 vaccine. Method: immunoSEQ multiplex PCR; TCRdb's copy keeps in-frame clones and lacks some. The sample shows about 190,000 clones, 85% to 95% of them seen only once. The starting material was peripheral blood, obtained on day 0 of AZD1222 vaccination. Receptor source: an adult in good health.

The genes are TRBV19 and TRBJ1-1; a weak D match, TRBD1 (6 bases). Trimming took off 9 bases at V and 4 bases at J, with 12 bases between the two ends. The CDR3 extends over 12 amino acids. Germline values: CDR1 LNHDA, CDR2 SQIVND (reference sequence). The CDR3 bases are TGTGCCAGCCTAAAGGGGGGCACTGAAGCTTTCTTT. The encoded protein is CASLKGGTEAFF.

This sequence joins TRBV24-1 and TRBJ1-5, with TRBD1 as a possible D gene (5 bases). Germline lookup yields CDR1 KGHDR and CDR2 SFDVKD. V was shortened by 4 bases and J by 0 bases, with 9 bases between the two germline ends. The CDR3 totals 15 residues. The CDR3 DNA is TGTGCCACCAGTGACCCAGGGTTTAGCAATCAGCCCCAGCATTTT. Amino acid sequence: CATSDPGFSNQPQHF.

The chain carries TRBV28 and TRBJ1-4; 7 bases align to TRBD1. Germline assignment: CDR1 MDHEN and CDR2 SYDVKM. The CDR3 loop spans 20 amino acids. V shed 6 bases, J shed 2 bases, and the junction held 21 bases outside the gene matches. The chain's CDR3 is CASSPLNRGFVLGTNEKLFF. The CDR3 DNA is TGTGCCAGCAGCCCCCTCAACAGGGGATTCGTCCTAGGCACTAATGAAAAACTGTTTTTT.

The rearrangement joins TRBV19 to TRBJ2-2; 13 bases are shared with TRBD2. The CDR3 has 17 residues. V shed 3 bases and J 5 bases; nucleotides not matched to a gene: 6. Germline V CDR1 and CDR2: LNHDA, SQIVND (reference sequence). CDR3 sequence (DNA): TGTGCCAGTAGTATCCGGACTAGCGGGGGTAATACCGGGGAGCTGTTTTTT. Protein: CASSIRTSGGNTGELFF.

The V gene is TRBV10-3, the J gene TRBJ2-3; TRBD1 matches 9 bases. Germline lookup yields CDR1 ENHRY and CDR2 SYGVKD. V shed 6 bases, J shed 4 bases, and the junction held 8 bases outside the gene matches. This CDR3 is built from 15 residues. CDR3 bases: TGTGCCATCAGCCCCGGGACAGGGTTATCAGATACGCAGTATTTT. Protein: CAISPGTGLSDTQYF.

The chain combines TRBV19 with TRBJ1-2; 7 bases map to TRBD1. This CDR3 comprises 15 residues. Per the germline V gene, CDR1 is LNHDA and CDR2 is SQIVND (reference sequence). With V trimmed by 0 bases and J by 4 bases, 5 bases remained unmatched. The CDR3 protein is CASSIDLWDSYGYTF. CDR3 bases: TGTGCCAGTAGTATAGACCTATGGGACAGCTATGGCTACACCTTC.

V usage is TRBV5-1 and J usage is TRBJ2-7; the D gene is possibly TRBD1 (6 bases). Trimming pared 5 bases from V and 1 base from J, leaving 25 bases between. This CDR3 is built from 18 residues. Germline V gene sequence: CDR1 SGHRS, CDR2 YFSETQ. The CDR3 region is CASSLTSNRVSVSYEQYF. The CDR3 DNA reads TGCGCCAGCAGTCTTACTTCGAACAGGGTTAGCGTTTCCTACGAGCAGTACTTC.

This clone showed up just once. The chain couples TRBV7-8 to TRBJ1-2; 7 positions agree with TRBD1. The V and J ends lost 4 bases and 3 bases, in that order; junction bases with no gene match: 17. Germline V lookup: CDR1 SGHVS, CDR2 FQNEAQ. The CDR3 contains 18 residues. The CDR3 region has the DNA TGTGCCAGCAGCTCCAAGCCCGAGACAGGGTTGGTTTACTATGGCTACACCTTC. Its translation is CASSSKPETGLVYYGYTF.

The genes are TRBV6-5 and TRBJ1-5, with D uncertain. The CDR3 covers 15 residues. Deletions cut 8 bases from V and 1 base from J, with 15 bases between. Per the germline V gene, CDR1 is MNHEY and CDR2 is SVGAGI. The CDR3 region has the DNA TGTGCCAGCGGCCGTCGAATGGAGAGCAATCAGCCCCAGCATTTT. It translates to CASGRRMESNQPQHF.

This clone was observed a single time. CDR3 in DNA: TGTGCCAGCAGCTTGGCTAGTCATAGCAATCAGCCCCAGCATTTT. As protein: CASSLASHSNQPQHF. The chain is built from TRBV6-2 or TRBV6-3 and TRBJ1-5; no clear D. The CDR3 spans 15 residues. Looked up from germline, CDR1 is MNHEY and CDR2 is SVGEGT. V shed 6 bases and J shed 0 bases, with 12 bases lying between them.

This chain connects TRBV2 to TRBJ1-2; tentative D call: TRBD1 (6 bases). V lost 4 bases and J 5 bases, leaving 8 bases between the germline ends. Germline loops: CDR1 SNHLY, CDR2 FYNNEI. The CDR3 length is 12 residues. The CDR3 DNA is TGTGCCAGCAGTGGAAGGGGGTATGGCTACACCTTC. It is translated as CASSGRGYGYTF.

This chain uses TRBV10-3 with TRBJ1-5; D is perhaps TRBD1 (6 bases). The germline V and J ends were trimmed by 11 bases and 4 bases, with 18 bases remaining between them. This CDR3 is 14 amino acids long. Germline lookup yields CDR1 ENHRY and CDR2 SYGVKD. The DNA of the CDR3 is TGTGCCGTCCGGGGGGCTCTGGAAAATCAGCCCCAGCATTTT. Translated: CAVRGALENQPQHF.

The chain employs TRBV14 and TRBJ1-1; the D is unclear. V lost 1 base, J lost 4 bases, and 7 bases lay in between. Per germline, CDR1 SGHDN and CDR2 FVKESK. The CDR3 totals 13 residues. This chain's CDR3 is CASSQAVSTEAFF. The CDR3 nucleotides are TGTGCCAGCAGCCAAGCTGTGAGCACTGAAGCTTTCTTT.

This chain links TRBV11-3 with TRBJ2-1; 9 positions agree with TRBD2. Germline assignment: CDR1 SGHNT and CDR2 YENEEA. V dropped 2 bases and J dropped 2; count of bases not matched to a gene: 10. This CDR3 spans 18 amino acids. The CDR3 coding sequence is TGTGCCAGCAGCTTAATGGCGGGGGGGCCTTCCCCCTACAATGAGCAGTTCTTC. Amino acids: CASSLMAGGPSPYNEQFF.

J is TRBJ1-1 and V is TRBV5-1, with 11 bases lining up with TRBD1. Germline V gene data show CDR1 as SGHRS and CDR2 as YFSETQ. The CDR3 is 14 amino acids. Trimming cost V 4 bases and J 4 bases; bases outside gene matches: 3. The CDR3 DNA sequence: TGCGCCAGCAGCACCGGACAGGGGGCCACTGAAGCTTTCTTT. Its protein is CASSTGQGATEAFF.

The rearrangement links TRBV5-1 to TRBJ2-3; TRBD2 is a possible D gene (5 bases). CDR3 length: 15 residues. Germline assignment: CDR1 SGHRS and CDR2 YFSETQ. V was trimmed by 6 bases and J by 4 bases, leaving 18 bases between them. CDR3 protein: CASTLRTGVADTQYF. The CDR3, as DNA: TGCGCCAGCACTCTGCGGACCGGGGTGGCAGATACGCAGTATTTT.

The gene calls are TRBV10-3 and TRBJ2-5, with 7 bases that match TRBD1. This CDR3 region has 14 residues. Germline V gene data show CDR1 as ENHRY and CDR2 as SYGVKD. V was clipped by 6 bases and J by 2 bases; unmatched bases: 6. The CDR3, as DNA: TGTGCCATCAGCCTGGACAGGTCACAAGAGACCCAGTACTTC. It is translated as CAISLDRSQETQYF.